Below, one TCR beta chain is given with its context. This record belongs to a study of technical replicates of blood from a handful of donors. TCRdb keeps only in-frame clones here, not all; method: immunoSEQ multiplex PCR. This table holds about 78,000 clones, 85% to 95% found once. The CDR3 is 14 amino acids. After removal of 4 bases from V and 5 bases from J, the junction contained 7 bases not matched to a gene. The V gene's germline CDR1 is MNHNS and CDR2 SASEGT. This clonotype was sampled from a human donor in good health. Sample: T cells isolated from PBMCs. The chain links TRBV6-1 to TRBJ2-5; TRBD1 agrees at 7 bases. The CDR3 protein is CASSVGGAPETQYF. For the CDR3, the DNA is TGTGCCAGCAGTGTAGGGGGCGCCCCGGAGACCCAGTACTTC.